The clone carrying this TCR beta chain was recorded once. Its antigen is currently unknown. V lost 0 bases, J lost 7 bases, and 3 bases stayed unmatched. Germline V lookup: CDR1 MDHEN, CDR2 SYDVKM. There are 13 residues in the CDR3. The sample comes from a study of T cells in localized non-small cell lung cancer. Only in-frame clones appear in the TCRdb table, and some are missing; sequencing was by immunoSEQ multiplex PCR. This sample has roughly 25,000 clones; 92% occur once, and the top ten carry 13% to 15%. Points from the study as a whole: Highest T cell clonality was seen in uninvolved adjacent lung, surpassing that measured in tumor. Out of the top 100 tumor clones, a median approximately 57 were seen in adjacent lung.

The TCR sequence derives from a man between 40 and 69 years old with stage III squamous cell lung carcinoma. The genes are TRBV28 and TRBJ2-7; the match to TRBD2 covers 7 bases. The sequences come from peripheral blood, collected before any cancer treatment. The CDR3 DNA follows: TGTGCCAGCAGTTTATGGGACGGGGGGGAGCAGTACTTC. It specifies CASSLWDGGEQYF.